This TCR beta chain was found in a study of OX40 agonist ivuxolimab in advanced cancers. About the study: It was ivuxolimab, an agonistic anti-OX40 (CD134) antibody, that patients were treated with. Partial responses occurred in three patients (one hepatocellular carcinoma, two cutaneous melanoma). Findings and limits, study-wide: Clones of CD4+ and CD8+ blood T cells grew by week 6 at doses of 0.1 to 3.0 mg/kg.

Assay: immunoSEQ multiplex PCR; the TCRdb copy retains only in-frame clones and omits some. The sample carries some 42,000 clones, 85% to 90% recorded once. This CDR3 spans 12 amino acids. V was trimmed by 9 bases and J by 6 bases, leaving 13 bases between them. CDR1 MNHEY and CDR2 SVGAGI come from the germline V gene. On this clone: No antigen is known for it.

This sequence was found in an adult with an advanced solid tumor such as melanoma, head and neck, liver or kidney cancer. The chain couples TRBV6-5 to TRBJ2-3; tentative D call: TRBD1 (6 bases). The source material was CD4+ or CD8+ T cells sorted from blood, sampled in a trial of the OX40 agonist ivuxolimab. Written as DNA, the CDR3 is TGTGCCAGTCCCACAGGGCTGGATACGCAGTATTTT. This translates into CASPTGLDTQYF.